The rows below give T cell receptor beta chains drawn from one sample of a study of long-term antiretroviral therapy in people with HIV. The protocol was immunoSEQ multiplex PCR, while the TCRdb copy is restricted to in-frame clones and leaves out a portion. The sample includes 26,000 or so clones, around four fifths of them seen just once. The sample here was unsorted PBMCs, taken 1.5 years before starting antiretroviral therapy. These TCRs come from a man younger than 35 with HIV. Both conserved end residues are part of each CDR3. The order of the fields is clone size, D gene, V gene, J gene, CDR3 DNA, CDR3 protein. D genes are given only for firm matches. Only part of the rows carry a size: once, few, many, or a class if the clone is expanded.

>once|TRBD2|TRBV6-6|TRBJ2-7
TGTGCCAGCTCCGCGGGGACTAGCGGCTACGAGCAGTACTTC
CASSAGTSGYEQYF
>few|TRBD1|TRBV28|TRBJ1-4
TGTGCCAGCATCACAGGACAGGGCCAGGGAAAACTGTTTTTT
CASITGQGQGKLFF
>NA|NA|TRBV30|TRBJ1-5
TGTGCCTGGAGCGGCATGAATAGCAATCAGCCCCAGCATTTT
CAWSGMNSNQPQHF
>NA|TRBD2|TRBV6-6|TRBJ2-3
TGTGCCAGCAGTTCGGAAGCGGGACGGACAGATACGCAGTATTTT
CASSSEAGRTDTQYF
>NA|TRBD1|TRBV5-1|TRBJ2-5
TGCGCCAGCAGCTTGGGCCTACAGGGGGCTAAGGAGACCCAGTACTTC
CASSLGLQGAKETQYF
>NA|TRBD2|TRBV5-1|TRBJ2-1
TGCGCCAGCAGCTTGGGCAGCGGGGATGAGCAGTTCTTC
CASSLGSGDEQFF
>once|TRBD2|TRBV5-4|TRBJ2-7
TGTGCCAGCAGCGACGGGACTAGCCCTCTCTACGAGCAGTACTTC
CASSDGTSPLYEQYF
>once|NA|TRBV28|TRBJ1-2
TGTGCCAGCGGGGGGTCGCCCCCTGACTATGGCTACACCTTC
CASGGSPPDYGYTF
>once|NA|TRBV6-5|TRBJ1-2
TGTGCCAGCAGTGCATCAGGTGGCTACACCTTC
CASSASGGYTF
>NA|NA|TRBV9|TRBJ2-3
TGTGCCAGCAGCGCGGGGAGCGACACAGATACGCAGTATTTT
CASSAGSDTDTQYF
>NA|NA|TRBV6-1|TRBJ2-7
TGTGCCGGCCGCCACGAGCAGTACTTC
CAGRHEQYF
>NA|NA|TRBV6-1|TRBJ1-2
TGTGCCAGCAGTGATAAGGGGCACGGCTACACCTTC
CASSDKGHGYTF
>NA|NA|TRBV11-2|TRBJ1-1
TGTGCCAGCAGCCCGGGGCCAGGGACTGAAGCTTTCTTT
CASSPGPGTEAFF
>NA|TRBD1|TRBV6-5|TRBJ1-1
TGTGCCAGCAGTCCACAGGGGGTGAGCACTGAAGCTTTCTTT
CASSPQGVSTEAFF
>NA|NA|TRBV7-2|TRBJ2-1
TGTGCCAGCAGCTTAGAACGGGGGGCCCGAAATGAGCAGTTCTTC
CASSLERGARNEQFF
>NA|TRBD1|TRBV7-2|TRBJ2-5
TGTGCCAGCAGCTTTAACAGGGGGGAGACCCAGTACTTC
CASSFNRGETQYF
>NA|TRBD1|TRBV7-2|TRBJ1-2
TGTGCCAGCAGCTTACCAGGGGGCTATGGCTACACCTTC
CASSLPGGYGYTF
>NA|NA|TRBV14|TRBJ2-5
TGTGCCAGCAGCCAAGGGGCCAGGTCTGAGACCCAGTACTTC
CASSQGARSETQYF
>NA|TRBD1|TRBV7-9|TRBJ1-1
TGTGCCAGCTTGAGACAGGGGGGCATGAACACTGAAGCTTTCTTT
CASLRQGGMNTEAFF
>once|TRBD2|TRBV27|TRBJ2-3
TGTGCCAGCAGTTTATCCTCGCGGGGGGGCACAGATACGCAGTATTTT
CASSLSSRGGTDTQYF
>NA|NA|TRBV21-1|TRBJ2-1
TGTGCCAGCAGCATTTCGTCGCTAGCGGTCGAGTTCTTC
CASSISSLAVEFF
>few|NA|TRBV5-6|TRBJ1-6
TGTGCCAGCAGCTTGCAAGGGGACAATTCACCCCTCCACTTT
CASSLQGDNSPLHF
>NA|NA|TRBV30|TRBJ1-3
TGTGCCTGGAGTGAAGGGGGTTCGGGTCTTTTGAGTGGAAACACCATATATTTT
CAWSEGGSGLLSGNTIYF
>NA|NA|TRBV20-1|TRBJ1-1
TGCGAGAGGGGAACTGCTGAAGCTTTCTTT
CERGTAEAFF
>NA|NA|TRBV19|TRBJ2-5
TGTGCCAGTAGTATGTCGGCCAGGGTTAGGGAGACCCAGTACTTC
CASSMSARVRETQYF
>NA|NA|TRBV28|TRBJ1-5
TGTGCCAGCAGTTTATATGGAGGGGTCCTCAATCAGCCCCAGCATTTT
CASSLYGGVLNQPQHF
>NA|TRBD1|TRBV11-2|TRBJ2-2
TGTGCCAGCAGCTTAGAGGCCCAGGGGGCAACGAACACCGGGGAGCTGTTTTTT
CASSLEAQGATNTGELFF
>NA|TRBD2|TRBV18|TRBJ2-7
TGTGCCAGCTCACCCCGCGGACTAGCGGAAGTGTACGAGCAGTACTTC
CASSPRGLAEVYEQYF
>NA|NA|TRBV5-4|TRBJ1-1
TGTGCCAGCAGCGAGAAACGGGACCTCCCACATGAAGAGGCTTTCTTT
CASSEKRDLPHEEAFF
>NA|NA|TRBV2|TRBJ1-1
TGTGCCAGCACTGTCGGCAGGAAAACTGAAGCTTTCTTT
CASTVGRKTEAFF
>NA|TRBD2|TRBV9|TRBJ2-7
TGTGCCAGCAGCGTAGAGCCTAGCGGGTTAGGGAACTACGAGCAGTACTTC
CASSVEPSGLGNYEQYF
>NA|NA|TRBV27|TRBJ1-2
TGTGCCAGCAGTCTGAAGGGGGGTAACTATGGCTACACCTTC
CASSLKGGNYGYTF
>NA|TRBD2|TRBV6-1|TRBJ2-7
TGTGCCAGCACAACCGGACTAGCGGGTTACGAGCAGTACTTC
CASTTGLAGYEQYF
>NA|NA|TRBV19|TRBJ1-4
TGTGCCAGTAGTCCTTTGGGGACTAATGAAAAACTGTTTTTT
CASSPLGTNEKLFF
>NA|TRBD1|TRBV4-3|TRBJ2-1
TGCGCCAGCAGCCACGGGACAGGGGCCCCAGCCTACAATGAGCAGTTCTTC
CASSHGTGAPAYNEQFF
>NA|NA|TRBV6-7|TRBJ1-5
TGTGCCAGCACCGCCGCGACACCTAGCAATCAGCCCCAGCATTTT
CASTAATPSNQPQHF
>NA|NA|TRBV5-1|TRBJ2-7
TGCGCCAGCAGCTTACGCGGGGATTACGAGCAGTACTTC
CASSLRGDYEQYF
>NA|NA|TRBV19|TRBJ1-5
TGTGCCAGTAGTATACTGGGGAGCAATCAGCCCCAGCATTTT
CASSILGSNQPQHF
>NA|NA|TRBV9|TRBJ1-5
TGTGCCAGCAGCCCCGGTACCAGCAATCAGCCCCAGCATTTT
CASSPGTSNQPQHF
>NA|NA|TRBV27|TRBJ1-5
TGTGCCAGCAGTTTCTCCCTTACCGGCAATCAGCCCCAGCATTTT
CASSFSLTGNQPQHF
>NA|NA|TRBV15|TRBJ2-7
TGTGCCACCAGCAGAGATCGGGTCACGGGCGAGCAGTACTTC
CATSRDRVTGEQYF
>NA|TRBD1|TRBV5-1|TRBJ1-1
TGCGCCAGCAGCTTGAGGGCAGGGGGCACTGAAGCTTTCTTT
CASSLRAGGTEAFF
>NA|NA|TRBV5-6|TRBJ2-2
TGTGCCAGCAGGCCGTCCTTAGGCAGGGGAGGTACCGGGGAGCTGTTTTTT
CASRPSLGRGGTGELFF
>NA|TRBD1|TRBV9|TRBJ1-4
TGTGCCAGCAGCGACGACAGGGGGATTAATGAAAAACTGTTTTTT
CASSDDRGINEKLFF
>NA|TRBD1|TRBV29-1|TRBJ1-2
TGCAGCGTTCCTAAGGGACAGGGGAAGAACTATGGCTACACCTTC
CSVPKGQGKNYGYTF
>NA|NA|TRBV4-1|TRBJ1-1
TGCGCCAGCAGCCTAAACGAGGGGGGGGCAGAAGCTTTCTTT
CASSLNEGGAEAFF
>NA|NA|TRBV2|TRBJ2-7
TGTGCCAGCAGCCCCAGCCCTCCCTTAGAATACGAGCAGTACTTC
CASSPSPPLEYEQYF
>NA|TRBD1|TRBV18|TRBJ1-5
TGTGCCAGCTCACCACGGGACAGGACTAATCAGCCCCAGCATTTT
CASSPRDRTNQPQHF
>few|TRBD1|TRBV5-1|TRBJ2-2
TGCGCCACCCGGACAGGCGGAACCGGGGAGCTGTTTTTT
CATRTGGTGELFF
>NA|NA|TRBV27|TRBJ1-5
TGTGCCAGCAGTTTGGGTATAGGGGACAAGCCCCAGCATTTT
CASSLGIGDKPQHF
>NA|NA|TRBV5-8|TRBJ1-6
TGTGCCAGCAGCTCTCTATTAAATACCGATAATTCACCCCTCCACTTT
CASSSLLNTDNSPLHF
>few|NA|TRBV28|TRBJ2-1
TGTGCCAGCAGCCGACTAGAGCAGTTCTTC
CASSRLEQFF
>NA|TRBD1|TRBV19|TRBJ1-1
TGTGCCAGTAGTAGACAGGGGGCTAAGAACACTGAAGCTTTCTTT
CASSRQGAKNTEAFF
>medium-sized|NA|TRBV9|TRBJ1-1
TGTGCCAGCAGCGTAGGGTCTGACGGGAACACTGAAGCTTTCTTT
CASSVGSDGNTEAFF
>NA|TRBD1|TRBV5-1|TRBJ2-1
TGCGCCAGCTCCCGGACAGGGATGGAAAATGAGCAGTTCTTC
CASSRTGMENEQFF
>NA|TRBD2|TRBV5-6|TRBJ2-7
TGTGCCAGCAGCTTGGGACTAGCGGGAGACTTGGGCCACGAGCAGTACTTC
CASSLGLAGDLGHEQYF
>once|NA|TRBV18|TRBJ2-2
TGTGCCAGCTCACCCTCGACGAACACCGGGGAGCTGTTTTTT
CASSPSTNTGELFF
>NA|TRBD1|TRBV10-1|TRBJ2-2
TGCGCCAGCAGTGAGAGCTACAGGGGAACCGGGGAGCTGTTTTTT
CASSESYRGTGELFF
>NA|NA|TRBV9|TRBJ1-1
TGTGCCAGCAGCGTGAGAGACGGAGTTCGTACTGAAGCTTTCTTT
CASSVRDGVRTEAFF
>NA|TRBD1|TRBV13|TRBJ2-7
TGTGCCAGCAGCTTCGCCCACGACAGGGCTGAGCAGTACTTC
CASSFAHDRAEQYF